These 21 T cell receptor beta chains were sequenced from one sample in a study of T cell responses to AZD1222 COVID-19 vaccine. Clones were sequenced by immunoSEQ multiplex PCR, and TCRdb holds only the in-frame ones, with some missing. The table has approximately 100,000 clones, more than 85% seen once; the top ten hold approximately 16%. Sequencing was performed on peripheral blood, taken on day 0 of AZD1222 vaccination. These receptors were collected from an adult in good health.

The chain's CDR3 is CASSLTQVSYEQYF. The CDR3 coding sequence is TGCGCCAGCAGCTTGACCCAGGTTAGCTACGAGCAGTACTTC. The rearrangement uses TRBV5-1 and TRBJ2-7; the D is unclear. Trimming shortened V by 1 base and J by 3 bases, and 11 bases separated the two germline ends. The CDR3 is made up of 14 amino acids. CDR1 and CDR2 from the germline V gene are SGHRS and YFSETQ.

The chain employs TRBV10-3 and TRBJ2-3, with D perhaps matching TRBD2 (6 bases). Germline lookup yields CDR1 ENHRY and CDR2 SYGVKD. CDR3 length: 15 amino acids. With 3 bases removed from V and 3 bases from J, the gap between germline ends came to 13 bases. The CDR3 region has the DNA TGTGCCATCAGTGACCCTCGACGGGAGACAGATACGCAGTATTTT. Protein product: CAISDPRRETDTQYF.

Turning to this clone: The junction shows a germline mismatch at one end, possibly a read error. The chain uses TRBV6-1 and TRBJ1-1; tentative D call: TRBD1 (5 bases). From germline, CDR1 is MNHNS and CDR2 SASEGT. This CDR3 spans 13 amino acids. The CDR3 DNA follows: TGTGCCAGCAGAGAAGGGGAGAACACTGAAGCTTTCTTT. Its protein product is CASREGENTEAFF.

The V and J genes are TRBV5-4 and TRBJ2-5; maybe TRBD1 (6 bases). The germline V gene has CDR1 SGHNT and CDR2 YYREEE (reference sequence). The CDR3 is 16 amino acids. Trimming took off 4 bases at V and 0 bases at J, with 16 bases between the two ends. The CDR3 here is CASSEPGQRYQETQYF. CDR3 bases: TGTGCCAGCAGCGAACCGGGACAAAGGTACCAAGAGACCCAGTACTTC.

The chain joins TRBV5-1 to TRBJ1-1; TRBD1 aligns across 9 bases. Germline V gene sequence: CDR1 SGHRS, CDR2 YFSETQ. The V gene end was trimmed by 4 bases and the J gene end by 1 base; junction bases not matched to a gene: 5. CDR3 length equals 15 residues. CDR3 bases: TGCGCCAGCAGCATACAGGGGGCGGGGAACACTGAAGCTTTCTTT. Amino acid sequence: CASSIQGAGNTEAFF.

This chain uses TRBV4-1 with TRBJ1-2; 8 bases line up with TRBD1. J gave up 0 bases and V 3 bases, and 3 bases lay outside the gene matches. This CDR3 is built from 15 residues. In germline, CDR1 is MGHRA, CDR2 YSYEKL. The CDR3 region has the DNA TGCGCCAGCAGCCAGACGACAGGGGCTAACTATGGCTACACCTTC. It translates to CASSQTTGANYGYTF.

The rearrangement uses TRBV28 and TRBJ2-1; 7 bases align to TRBD1. The V segment lost 8 bases and the J segment 3 bases; nucleotides outside the gene matches: 7. This CDR3 spans 14 amino acids. The germline CDR1 and CDR2 sequences are MDHEN and SYDVKM. The CDR3 region has the DNA TGTGCCAGCCCTCCTGACAGGGTCTACAATGAGCAGTTCTTC. Protein product: CASPPDRVYNEQFF.

V is TRBV4-1 and J is TRBJ2-7, with D unclear. Per the germline V gene, CDR1 is MGHRA and CDR2 is YSYEKL. The CDR3 is made up of 13 amino acids. The V end lost 0 bases, the J end lost 8 bases, and 11 bases lay between the germline ends. The CDR3 coding sequence is TGCGCCAGCAGCCAAGATCTCCGGCTGCAGCAGTACTTC. Translating it yields CASSQDLRLQQYF.

This clone was recorded only once. The chain combines TRBV3-1 (or the pseudogene TRBV3-2) with TRBJ1-6; the D gene is possibly TRBD1 (5 bases). Germline CDR1 and CDR2: LGHDT and YNNKEL (reference sequence). The V end lost 4 bases, the J end lost 6 bases, and 10 bases lay between the germline ends. There are 14 residues in the CDR3. Written as DNA, the CDR3 is TGTGCCAGCAGCCCACAGGCGGCTAATTCACCCCTCCACTTT. Amino acids: CASSPQAANSPLHF.

The V call is TRBV11-3, the J call TRBJ2-1, with unresolved D. V lost 1 base and J 4 bases, leaving 11 bases between the germline ends. Germline-derived CDR1 and CDR2 are SGHNT and YENEEA. This CDR3 contains 15 residues. The CDR3: CASSLGPSAYNEQFF. CDR3 DNA sequence: TGTGCCAGCAGCTTAGGCCCATCGGCATACAATGAGCAGTTCTTC.

This sequence joins TRBV11-3 and TRBJ2-3; D is possibly TRBD2 (6 bases). In germline, CDR1 is SGHNT, CDR2 YENEEA. The germline V and J ends were trimmed by 3 bases and 2 bases, with 9 bases remaining between them. CDR3 size: 14 residues. CDR3 in DNA: TGTGCCAGCAGCTTGGGGGGACCCACAGATACGCAGTATTTT. Its protein product is CASSLGGPTDTQYF.

V usage is TRBV6-1 and J usage is TRBJ2-3; D uncertain. The CDR3 consists of 14 residues. Germline CDR1 and CDR2: MNHNS and SASEGT. V dropped 2 bases and J dropped 0 bases, with 6 bases sitting between them. The CDR3 DNA reads TGTGCCAGCAGTGAACGGAGTAGCACAGATACGCAGTATTTT. This encodes CASSERSSTDTQYF.

The chain carries TRBV7-3 and TRBJ1-1; 11 bases align to TRBD1. V dropped 5 bases and J dropped 0; count of bases not matched to a gene: 2. The germline V gene has CDR1 SGHTA and CDR2 FQGTGA. The CDR3 sequence is 15 residues long. CDR3: CASSRDRGMNTEAFF. CDR3 nucleotides: TGTGCCAGCAGCCGGGACAGGGGGATGAACACTGAAGCTTTCTTT. The variable domain in full, with the rest retrieved from reference TRBV7-3 and TRBJ1-1, is GAGVSQTPSNKVTEKGKYVELRCDPISGHTALYWYRQSLGQGPEFLIYFQGTGAADDSGLPNDRFFAVRPEGSVSTLKIQRTERGDSAVYLCASSRDRGMNTEAFFGQGTRLTVV.

V and J are TRBV3-1 (or the pseudogene TRBV3-2) and TRBJ1-1; tentative D call: TRBD1 (5 bases). This CDR3 is 14 amino acids long. Germline V CDR1 and CDR2: LGHDT, YNNKEL (reference sequence). The germline V and J ends were trimmed by 1 base and 3 bases, with 9 bases remaining between them. The CDR3 loop reads CASSQVGRDTEAFF. CDR3 DNA: TGTGCCAGCAGCCAAGTGGGCAGGGACACTGAAGCTTTCTTT.

The chain recombines TRBV28 with TRBJ2-4; the match to TRBD2 covers 9 bases. The CDR3 runs to 16 residues. Germline CDR1 and CDR2: MDHEN and SYDVKM. Trimming at V came to 3 bases and at J to 5 bases, leaving 8 bases not matched to a gene. The CDR3 spells CASSFLLAGTQNIQYF. CDR3 coding DNA: TGTGCCAGCAGTTTTTTGCTAGCGGGAACCCAAAACATTCAGTACTTC.

This clone was picked up one time. The rearrangement joins TRBV7-6 to TRBJ1-6, with D maybe TRBD1 (6 bases). V lost 1 base, J lost 8 bases, and 12 bases lay in between. Germline-derived CDR1 and CDR2 are SGHVS and FNYEAQ. The CDR3 extends over 15 amino acids. The CDR3 bases are TGTGCCAGCAGCTTAGGTTCCGGGGGCGATTCACCCCTCCACTTT. It codes for CASSLGSGGDSPLHF.

The gene calls are TRBV3-1 (or the pseudogene TRBV3-2) and TRBJ2-1; D not resolved. Between the trimmed V and J ends, which lost 3 bases and 4 bases, there was a span of 10 bases. The CDR3 totals 14 residues. Germline CDR1 reads LGHDT; CDR2 reads YNNKEL (reference sequence). The CDR3 nucleotides are TGTGCCAGCAGCCAGGTAGGGATATACAATGAGCAGTTCTTC. Translation: CASSQVGIYNEQFF.

This clone has more than one count but fewer than ten. The chain employs TRBV2 and TRBJ2-7; D not resolved. Germline V lookup: CDR1 SNHLY, CDR2 FYNNEI. V was cut by 3 bases and J by 6 bases, with 15 bases left in between. The CDR3 runs to 14 residues. In DNA form, the CDR3 reads TGTGCCAGCAGTGACTCGCGCGACCTCCCCGAGCAGTACTTC. Translation: CASSDSRDLPEQYF.

The chain joins TRBV5-1 to TRBJ2-7, with D possibly TRBD2 on 5 matching bases. Trimming left V 0 bases short and J 0 bases short, with 7 bases between. The CDR3 runs to 14 residues. Germline-derived CDR1 and CDR2 are SGHRS and YFSETQ. DNA of the CDR3: TGCGCCAGCAGCTTGGACAGCGGCTCCTACGAGCAGTACTTC. It codes for CASSLDSGSYEQYF.

V gene TRBV7-2 combines with J gene TRBJ1-1; D possibly corresponds to TRBD1 (5 bases). The germline V and J ends were trimmed by 4 bases and 4 bases, with 16 bases remaining between them. CDR3 length: 15 residues. The germline V gene has CDR1 SGHTA and CDR2 FQGNSA. CDR3 loop: CASSSRRAGITEAFF. The CDR3 DNA reads TGTGCCAGCAGCTCGAGGCGGGCAGGGATCACTGAAGCTTTCTTT.

The chain employs TRBV10-3 and TRBJ2-7; perhaps TRBD1 as D (7 bases). This CDR3 is 14 amino acids long. V lost 8 bases to trimming and J lost 2 bases, with 16 bases between them. The germline V gene encodes CDR1 ENHRY and CDR2 SYGVKD. CDR3 bases: TGTGCCATCCGAGGGGCAGGGGGGACCTACGAGCAGTACTTC. Translating gives CAIRGAGGTYEQYF.